These 7 T cell receptor beta chains were all obtained from the same sample, sequenced in a study of blood T cells in healthy people across ages. The authors ran a second PCR of 7 to 11 cycles using a sample-barcoded 5' primer and a J-beta primer mix. TCRdb reprocessed the 5' RACE reads via MiXCR and lists one record per CDR3 protein. The sample has 1.5 million to 2 million distinct CDR3 sequences; over 25% are singletons. The sample taken for sequencing was blood. The source is a young woman in good health.

Concerning this clonotype itself: The germline gene is not matched at one end of the junction; a read error may be the cause. This chain joins TRBV4-3 and TRBJ2-4; 8 bases are shared with TRBD1. This CDR3 is 16 amino acids long. From germline, CDR1 is LGHNA and CDR2 YSLEER. CDR3 DNA sequence: TGCGCCGGCAGCCAAGGACAGGGTCTAGCCAAAAACATTCAGTACTTC. This sequence encodes CAGSQGQGLAKNIQYF.

This clonotype was observed a handful of times. V and J are TRBV5-6 and TRBJ2-1; 16 nucleotides match TRBD2. CDR3 length: 17 amino acids. Trimming at V came to 4 bases and at J to 9 bases, leaving 10 bases not matched to a gene. CDR1 is SGHDT and CDR2 is YYEEEE in the germline V gene. CDR3 amino acids: CASSGGTSGGALGEQFF. CDR3 sequence (DNA): TGTGCCAGCAGCGGCGGGACTAGCGGGGGGGCCTTAGGTGAGCAGTTCTTC.

The chain uses TRBV12-3 or TRBV12-4 and TRBJ2-1, with D perhaps TRBD2 (5 bases). The better agreement between TRBJ2-7 and the DNA end casts doubt on the J call. CDR3 length: 14 residues. In nucleotides, the CDR3 is TGTGCCAGCAGTTTACGCGCCTGGAGGAATGAGCAGTACTTC. Its translation is CASSLRAWRNEQYF.

The chain couples TRBV18 to TRBJ2-3; D is ambiguous. This CDR3 spans 14 amino acids. V was shortened by 0 bases and J by 2 bases, with 6 bases between the two germline ends. In germline, CDR1 is KGHSH, CDR2 LQKENI. The CDR3 loop is CASSPPYPTDTQYF. DNA of the CDR3: TGTGCCAGCTCACCACCATACCCCACAGATACGCAGTATTTT.

The chain couples TRBV20-1 to TRBJ1-2; 8 positions agree with TRBD1. V lost 2 bases to trimming and J lost 1 base; unmatched junction nucleotides: 21. Germline lookup yields CDR1 DFQATT and CDR2 SNEGSKA (reference sequence). The CDR3 extends over 20 amino acids. The CDR3 nucleotides read TGCAGTGCTAGACCATTGACCGGGACAGGCAACCTGAGAAGTAACTATGGCTACACCTTC. The encoded protein is CSARPLTGTGNLRSNYGYTF.

The CDR3 bases are TGCGCCAGCAGCTTGGCTTGGGACAGGGTCTACGAGCAGTACTTC. It codes for CASSLAWDRVYEQYF. The rearrangement joins TRBV5-1 to TRBJ2-7; 9 bases agree with TRBD1. Per germline, CDR1 SGHRS and CDR2 YFSETQ. The trim removed 0 bases at V and 3 bases at J, leaving 4 bases unmatched. CDR3 length: 15 residues.

The chain uses TRBV24-1 and TRBJ2-2; TRBD2 agrees at 14 bases. This CDR3 is built from 15 residues. Trimming removed 9 bases from V and 4 bases from J; junction bases left unmatched: 3. From germline, CDR1 is KGHDR and CDR2 SFDVKD. As DNA, the CDR3 is TGTGCCACCGGGACTAGCGGGAGTGGCACCGGGGAGCTGTTTTTT. Translated, it gives CATGTSGSGTGELFF.